What follows are 9 T cell receptor beta chains derived from one specimen sequenced in a study of PD-L1 blockade in urothelial cancer. TCRdb keeps only in-frame clones here, not all; method: immunoSEQ multiplex PCR. The sample includes roughly 60,000 clones, 82% seen only once; the top ten take around 4.5%. This specimen was PBMCs, taken around atezolizumab (anti-PD-L1) treatment. These TCRs come from an older man with urothelial cancer.

On this clone itself: This sample also contains other DNA sequences that code for the same CDR3. V gene TRBV30 combines with J gene TRBJ1-5; 8 bases agree with TRBD1. The V gene end was trimmed by 5 bases and the J gene end by 1 base; junction bases not matched to a gene: 4. The CDR3 covers 14 residues. CDR1 is GTSNPN and CDR2 is SVGIG in the germline V gene (reference sequence). This CDR3 is CAWGQGLSNQPQHF. The CDR3 bases are TGTGCCTGGGGACAGGGACTCAGCAATCAGCCCCAGCATTTT.

The gene calls are TRBV19 and TRBJ2-1; 9 bases map to TRBD2. The trim removed 3 bases at V and 4 bases at J, leaving 7 bases unmatched. Germline V gives CDR1 LNHDA, CDR2 SQIVND (reference sequence). This CDR3 is 16 amino acids long. The CDR3 region is CASSISTSGNYNEQFF. The CDR3 DNA sequence: TGTGCCAGTAGTATTTCGACTAGCGGAAATTACAATGAGCAGTTCTTC. The whole variable domain, remainder taken from reference TRBV19 and TRBJ2-1, is DGGITQSPKYLFRKEGQNVTLSCEQNLNHDAMYWYRQDPGQGLRLIYYSQIVNDFQKGDIAEGYSVSREKKESFPLTVTSAQKNPTAFYLCASSISTSGNYNEQFFGPGTRLTVL.

The rearrangement links TRBV7-9 to TRBJ2-7; 13 nucleotides agree with TRBD2. Looked up from germline, CDR1 is SEHNR and CDR2 is FQNEAQ (reference sequence). With 4 bases clipped from V and 3 bases from J, the junction kept 6 bases outside the gene matches. CDR3 length: 16 amino acids. The DNA of the CDR3 is TGTGCCAGCAGCTACGGACTAGCGGGAGTAGACTACGAGCAGTACTTC. It encodes CASSYGLAGVDYEQYF.

This chain links TRBV25-1 with TRBJ2-5; D remains ambiguous. CDR1 and CDR2 (germline): MGHDK, SYGVNS. V lost 3 bases to trimming and J lost 4 bases, with 6 bases between them. The CDR3 is made up of 12 amino acids. The CDR3 DNA is TGTGCCAGCAGTGACATCGGAGAGACCCAGTACTTC. Protein: CASSDIGETQYF.

The chain recombines TRBV19 with TRBJ2-7; tentatively, D is TRBD2 (5 bases). The CDR3 covers 15 residues. Trimming cost V 2 bases and J 2 bases, with 13 bases left between them. Germline V CDR1 and CDR2: LNHDA, SQIVND (reference sequence). The CDR3 bases are TGTGCCAGTAGTATAAGTTCTGTCGGGGCCTACGAGCAGTACTTC. Its translation is CASSISSVGAYEQYF.

This chain uses TRBV29-1 with TRBJ1-5; D call uncertain. Germline CDR1 is SQVTM and CDR2 is ANQGSEA. Trimming took 6 bases from V and 0 from J, leaving 9 bases between them. CDR3 length: 13 residues. CDR3 in amino acids: CSVGGNSNQPQHF. The DNA for the CDR3 is TGCAGCGTGGGAGGGAATAGCAATCAGCCCCAGCATTTT.

The chain has TRBV19 and TRBJ2-5; 11 bases fit TRBD1. The germline V gene has CDR1 LNHDA and CDR2 SQIVND (reference sequence). This CDR3 has 15 amino acids. V dropped 5 bases and J dropped 5; count of bases not matched to a gene: 7. Here the CDR3 reads CASSPGQGALETQYF. Written as DNA, the CDR3 is TGTGCCAGTAGTCCCGGACAGGGGGCCTTGGAGACCCAGTACTTC.

The V call is TRBV30, the J call TRBJ2-5; a weak D match, TRBD1 (7 bases). V was pared by 0 bases and J by 4 bases, with 15 bases between. CDR1 GTSNPN and CDR2 SVGIG come from the germline V gene (reference sequence). The length of the CDR3 is 15 residues. The CDR3 nucleotides are TGTGCCTGGAGTGTTCGGGTCAGGGGGGCAGAGACCCAGTACTTC. Its protein is CAWSVRVRGAETQYF.

The rearrangement links TRBV10-2 to TRBJ1-4, with D possibly being TRBD1 (5 bases). This CDR3 is 18 amino acids long. Trimming took 2 bases from V and 6 from J, leaving 22 bases between them. The germline V gene has CDR1 WSHSY and CDR2 SAAADI. CDR3 in amino acids: CASSEGQGGFGGDEKLFF. The CDR3 DNA reads as TGCGCCAGCAGTGAGGGGCAGGGAGGATTCGGGGGGGATGAAAAACTGTTTTTT.